One and the same sample provided the 21 T cell receptor beta chains below, sequenced in a study of cytomegalovirus exposure and HLA in healthy donors. PCR primers comprised 60 Vbeta and 13 Jbeta primers. TCRdb's table, derived via immunoSEQ multiplex PCR, lists solely in-frame clones and lacks some. The table lists approximately 210,000 clones, 70% to 80% of them singletons. The material sequenced was PBMCs. The receptors stem from a woman in her thirties in good health and CMV-seropositive.

About this clone: Other DNA sequences in the sample encode the same CDR3. The chain recombines TRBV6-5 with TRBJ1-2; D might be TRBD1 (5 bases). The germline V gene has CDR1 MNHEY and CDR2 SVGAGI. This CDR3 comprises 14 residues. V gave up 0 bases and J gave up 4 bases, with 9 bases separating them. Written as DNA, the CDR3 is TGTGCCAGCAGTTACTCAAGACAGAGCTATGGCTACACCTTC. It is translated as CASSYSRQSYGYTF.

The rearrangement uses TRBV19 and TRBJ2-1, with D possibly TRBD2 on 6 matching bases. This CDR3 contains 15 residues. Trimming left V 7 bases short and J 2 bases short, with 15 bases between. Germline V gene lookup returns CDR1 LNHDA and CDR2 SQIVND (reference sequence). CDR3 sequence reads: CASTQTSRTYNEQFF. CDR3 in DNA: TGTGCCAGTACCCAAACTAGCCGTACCTACAATGAGCAGTTCTTC.

This chain connects TRBV7-2 to TRBJ2-1, with 9 bases aligning to TRBD2. The CDR3 spans 17 residues. J gave up 10 bases and V 1 base, and 14 bases lay outside the gene matches. The germline V gene encodes CDR1 SGHTA and CDR2 FQGNSA. This CDR3 is CASSLVGGGGTAREQFF. CDR3 nucleotides: TGTGCCAGCAGCTTAGTTGGCGGGGGGGGAACCGCAAGAGAGCAGTTCTTC.

J is TRBJ2-5 and V is TRBV10-3; D is possibly TRBD1 (6 bases). CDR3 size: 13 residues. Germline V gene data show CDR1 as ENHRY and CDR2 as SYGVKD. With 3 bases removed from V and 4 bases from J, the gap between germline ends came to 9 bases. The CDR3 DNA reads as TGTGCCATCAGTGAATCACAGGGAGAGACCCAGTACTTC. Residues: CAISESQGETQYF.

This chain links TRBV4-1 with TRBJ1-5; no reliable D call. Trimming shortened V by 1 base and J by 3 bases, and 10 bases separated the two germline ends. The CDR3 sequence is 15 residues long. Germline CDR1 MGHRA, CDR2 YSYEKL. This CDR3 is CASSQVTGVNQPQHF. The CDR3 DNA reads as TGCGCCAGCAGCCAAGTTACCGGGGTCAATCAGCCCCAGCATTTT.

In this sample, this clone turned up a few times. The J gene is TRBJ2-5, the V gene TRBV5-4, with D unresolved. The V and J ends lost 5 bases and 5 bases respectively, with 19 bases between them. This CDR3 comprises 15 residues. Germline CDR1 is SGHNT and CDR2 is YYREEE (reference sequence). The CDR3 spells CASRPVPQVAETQYF. CDR3 DNA sequence: TGTGCCAGCAGACCCGTGCCGCAGGTTGCCGAGACCCAGTACTTC.

This chain uses TRBV7-3 with TRBJ2-7; TRBD1 might be the D (5 bases). CDR1 and CDR2 (germline): SGHTA, FQGTGA. CDR3 length: 17 amino acids. Trimming pared 0 bases from V and 3 bases from J, leaving 18 bases between. CDR3 in DNA: TGTGCCAGCAGCTTAACGTCTCCGGCAGGGATGCGCTACGAGCAGTACTTC. Translating it yields CASSLTSPAGMRYEQYF.

The chain is built from TRBV27 and TRBJ2-7; D perhaps matches TRBD2 (6 bases). This CDR3 is built from 16 residues. The germline V gene has CDR1 MNHEY and CDR2 SMNVEV (reference sequence). Deletions cut 4 bases from V and 3 bases from J, with 19 bases between. The CDR3 spells CASSSYPAGRNYEQYF. The CDR3 DNA is TGTGCCAGCAGTTCCTACCCGGCGGGGCGCAACTACGAGCAGTACTTC.

This rearrangement joins TRBV13 to TRBJ2-7; 9 bases are shared with TRBD1. The CDR3 runs 15 residues. The germline CDR1 and CDR2 sequences are PRHDT and FYEKMQ (reference sequence). V shed 5 bases, J shed 6 bases, and the junction held 11 bases outside the gene matches. In DNA, the CDR3 is TGTGCCAGCAGCACCGGGACAGGGTATCTAGGCGAGCAGTACTTC. This gives the protein CASSTGTGYLGEQYF.

CDR3 DNA sequence: TGTGCCAGCAGCTACACTAGCGGGGGCGTCGGGGAGCTGTTTTTT. Its protein product is CASSYTSGGVGELFF. This sequence joins TRBV7-2 and TRBJ2-2; 11 bases match TRBD2. Trimming removed 4 bases from V and 7 bases from J; junction bases left unmatched: 5. The CDR3 length is 15 residues. Germline CDR1 and CDR2: SGHTA and FQGNSA.

V gene TRBV29-1 combines with J gene TRBJ2-3, with TRBD2 identical over 9 bases. This CDR3 is 15 amino acids long. J lost 1 base, V lost 7 bases, and 9 bases had no gene match. Germline CDR1 and CDR2: SQVTM and ANQGSEA. Written as DNA, the CDR3 is TGCAGCGCCCCGGGAGGCGGGAGGGGCACAGATACGCAGTATTTT. Protein sequence: CSAPGGGRGTDTQYF.

The V call is TRBV6-6, the J call TRBJ2-7; maybe TRBD1 (5 bases). The CDR3 covers 13 residues. Looked up from germline, CDR1 is MNHNY and CDR2 is SVGAGI (reference sequence). The V and J ends lost 4 bases and 2 bases respectively, with 9 bases between them. The CDR3 loop is CASSFGRAYEQYF. CDR3 bases: TGTGCCAGCAGTTTCGGCAGGGCCTACGAGCAGTACTTC.

This chain joins TRBV28 and TRBJ1-3, with 7 nucleotides matching TRBD1. From germline, CDR1 is MDHEN and CDR2 SYDVKM. Losses at the gene ends were 3 bases for V and 4 bases for J; bases not matched to a gene: 6. This CDR3 region has 15 residues. CDR3 nucleotides: TGTGCCAGCAGTTTTGACAGGGCTAGCGGAAACACCATATATTTT. It encodes CASSFDRASGNTIYF.

The chain couples TRBV23-1 to TRBJ1-5; D call uncertain. TRBV23-1 is an ORF, with its function uncertain. The V end lost 0 bases, the J end lost 5 bases, and 11 bases lay between the germline ends. The CDR3 runs 15 residues. CDR3: CASSQSEDLYQPQHF. CDR3 coding DNA: TGCGCCAGCAGTCAATCGGAGGACCTCTATCAGCCCCAGCATTTT.

The chain recombines TRBV9 with TRBJ2-1, with 8 bases fitting TRBD1. From germline, CDR1 is SGDLS and CDR2 YYNGEE. V shed 3 bases, J shed 8 bases, and the junction held 4 bases outside the gene matches. The CDR3 covers 13 residues. Here the CDR3 reads CASSGTGYYEQFF. The CDR3 nucleotides read TGTGCCAGCAGCGGGACAGGGTATTATGAGCAGTTCTTC. The entire variable domain, with the rest obtained from reference TRBV9 and TRBJ2-1, is as follows: DSGVTQTPKHLITATGQRVTLRCSPRSGDLSVYWYQQSLDQGLQFLIQYYNGEERAKGNILERFSAQQFPDLHSELNLSSLELGDSALYFCASSGTGYYEQFFGPGTRLTVL.

This clone showed up just once. The V call is TRBV11-2, the J call TRBJ1-5; D not certain. Looked up from germline, CDR1 is SGHAT and CDR2 is FQNNGV. This CDR3 comprises 13 residues. V lost 3 bases to trimming and J lost 1 base, with 4 bases between them. The CDR3 coding sequence is TGTGCCAGCAGCTTGGGCAGCAATCAGCCCCAGCATTTT. The encoded protein is CASSLGSNQPQHF.

This chain uses TRBV27 with TRBJ1-2, with D tentatively TRBD1 (6 bases). Trimming shortened V by 4 bases and J by 4 bases, and 10 bases separated the two germline ends. Germline V CDR1 and CDR2: MNHEY, SMNVEV (reference sequence). This CDR3 spans 13 amino acids. The CDR3 nucleotides are TGTGCCAGCAGTTCGATGGACAGCTATGGCTACACCTTC. Protein product: CASSSMDSYGYTF.

The genes are TRBV30 and TRBJ1-2; no definite D call. CDR3 length: 13 amino acids. Germline CDR1 is GTSNPN and CDR2 is SVGIG (reference sequence). The V end was cut by 4 bases, the J end by 8 bases, with 17 bases between. CDR3 coding DNA: TGTGCCTGGACCCTGAGGGCTGAAGTGGGCTACACCTTC. This encodes CAWTLRAEVGYTF.

As to this clone: The same CDR3 arises from other DNA sequences in this sample as well. The V and J genes are TRBV9 and TRBJ1-4; D unresolved. This CDR3 is 14 amino acids long. Trimming cost V 4 bases and J 2 bases, with 9 bases left between them. Per germline, CDR1 SGDLS and CDR2 YYNGEE. Here the CDR3 reads CASSPQKTNEKLFF. The CDR3 DNA reads as TGTGCCAGCAGCCCACAGAAGACTAATGAAAAACTGTTTTTT.

This chain uses TRBV5-4 with TRBJ1-1, with a possible D match to TRBD1 (5 bases). From germline, CDR1 is SGHNT and CDR2 YYREEE (reference sequence). The CDR3 is 13 amino acids. Trimming left V 2 bases short and J 11 bases short, with 16 bases between. Here the CDR3 DNA reads TGTGCCAGCAGCTTTTCGGGGGAACACCGGGCTTTCTTT. Its translation is CASSFSGEHRAFF.

This chain uses TRBV2 with TRBJ2-5; D remains ambiguous. The J call may be faulty, since TRBJ2-7 better matches the DNA end. Per the germline V gene, CDR1 is SNHLY and CDR2 is FYNNEI. This CDR3 contains 11 residues. Here the CDR3 DNA reads TGTGCCAGCAGTGAGGTTTACGAGCAGTACTTC. Its translation is CASSEVYEQYF.